These 19 T cell receptor beta chains share one sample of origin, sequenced in a study of T-cell reconstitution after alpha-beta-depleted transplantation in children. Preparation of the TCRbeta library used unique molecular identifiers. TCRdb called the PCR reads again in MiXCR, with one record for every CDR3 protein. Of 900,000 or so distinct CDR3 sequences in the sample, around 15% were seen once. The sequencing here drew on PBMCs, mostly from graft donor cells, taken 360 days after TCRalphabeta/CD19-depleted stem cell transplant. These receptors came from a male patient under 18 who had a stem cell transplant for acute lymphoblastic leukemia, so the T cells may come from the graft donor.

CDR3 sequence: CASRATRLLAKNIQYF. CDR3 nucleotides: TGTGCCAGCAGGGCCACTAGGCTCCTAGCCAAAAACATTCAGTACTTC. The rearrangement links TRBV2 to TRBJ2-4; TRBD2 might be the D (5 bases). The CDR3 totals 16 residues. V was cut by 6 bases and J by 0 bases, with 15 bases left in between. The germline gives CDR1 SNHLY, CDR2 FYNNEI.

The sample holds a few counts of this clonotype. The genes are TRBV20-1 and TRBJ2-7; 10 nucleotides match TRBD2. The germline V gene encodes CDR1 DFQATT and CDR2 SNEGSKA (reference sequence). This CDR3 has 16 residues. V lost 4 bases to trimming and J lost 2 bases; unmatched junction nucleotides: 11. The CDR3 nucleotides are TGCAGTGCTAAGGGGACTAGCGTACCGAACCCCTACGAGCAGTACTTC. Translation gives CSAKGTSVPNPYEQYF.

The sample holds a few counts of this clonotype. The chain carries TRBV7-8 and TRBJ2-5; D ambiguous. The CDR3 length is 12 residues. V dropped 7 bases and J dropped 7 bases, with 13 bases sitting between them. Germline V CDR1 and CDR2: SGHVS, FQNEAQ. In DNA, the CDR3 is TGTGCCAGCACCTCGTGGATTAGGACCCAGTACTTC. It specifies CASTSWIRTQYF.

This clonotype has at least ten counts. The chain links TRBV12-3 or TRBV12-4 to TRBJ2-7; 8 bases are a match to TRBD2. The CDR3 spans 14 residues. V was clipped by 3 bases and J by 2 bases; unmatched bases: 3. The CDR3 DNA reads TGTGCCAGCAGTTTTCTAGCGGGCGCCTACGAGCAGTACTTC. This encodes CASSFLAGAYEQYF.

V gene TRBV7-9 combines with J gene TRBJ2-1; 9 bases align to TRBD2. From germline, CDR1 is SEHNR and CDR2 FQNEAQ (reference sequence). V trimming: 7 bases; J trimming: 0 bases; junction bases outside the gene matches: 7. The CDR3 totals 16 residues. CDR3 sequence: CASNYRGRASYNEQFF. CDR3 sequence (DNA): TGTGCCAGCAACTATCGCGGGAGGGCCTCCTACAATGAGCAGTTCTTC.

The chain links TRBV12-3 or TRBV12-4 to TRBJ1-3; unclear D gene. V shed 9 bases and J shed 0 bases, with 15 bases lying between them. This CDR3 is 15 amino acids long. The CDR3: CASVLPGHSGNTIYF. In DNA form, the CDR3 reads TGTGCCAGTGTACTTCCGGGTCACTCTGGAAACACCATATATTTT.

This clonotype was observed at least ten times. The chain is built from TRBV7-9 and TRBJ2-1; no reliable D call. V was cut by 1 base and J by 10 bases, with 17 bases left in between. The CDR3 covers 15 residues. Germline V gene data show CDR1 as SEHNR and CDR2 as FQNEAQ (reference sequence). CDR3: CASSLEPSSRNEQFF. The DNA for the CDR3 is TGTGCCAGCAGCTTAGAACCCTCCTCGCGGAACGAGCAGTTCTTC.

This clonotype occurred many times. The genes are TRBV11-2 and TRBJ2-1; no firm D call. The CDR3 runs 16 residues. Trimming removed 0 bases at V and 9 bases at J, with 18 bases between. From germline, CDR1 is SGHAT and CDR2 FQNNGV. The CDR3 DNA is TGTGCCAGCAGCTTAGACGTCCAGAATCCCCGTGGTGAGCAGTTCTTC. This encodes CASSLDVQNPRGEQFF.

This clonotype has more than one count but fewer than ten. The chain is built from TRBV20-1 and TRBJ2-5; possibly TRBD2 for D (6 bases). Trimming cost V 6 bases and J 4 bases, with 27 bases left between them. The length of the CDR3 is 17 residues. In germline, CDR1 is DFQATT, CDR2 SNEGSKA (reference sequence). DNA for the CDR3: TGCAGTGCACTTTTGCCGGGACTCACCCCCCTGGGAGAGACCCAGTACTTC. Translation gives CSALLPGLTPLGETQYF.

This clonotype has just a few counts. The chain employs TRBV5-1 and TRBJ2-5; TRBD2 is a possible D gene (6 bases). This CDR3 has 14 residues. From germline, CDR1 is SGHRS and CDR2 YFSETQ. V dropped 0 bases and J dropped 4 bases, with 10 bases sitting between them. The CDR3 sequence: CASSLAFGRETQYF. CDR3 DNA: TGCGCCAGCAGCTTGGCTTTCGGGAGAGAGACCCAGTACTTC.

This clonotype has more than one count but fewer than ten. The chain couples TRBV20-1 to TRBJ2-7; 10 bases fit TRBD2. The CDR3 loop spans 21 amino acids. From germline, CDR1 is DFQATT and CDR2 SNEGSKA (reference sequence). Trimming removed 3 bases from V and 3 bases from J; junction bases left unmatched: 26. The CDR3 nucleotides read TGCAGTGCTAGTCATAGTGACAGGGGCCTCACTAGCGGGATCCGAAACTACGAGCAGTACTTC. Translated, it gives CSASHSDRGLTSGIRNYEQYF.

This clonotype was picked up many times. The rearrangement links TRBV28 to TRBJ2-1; 9 bases are shared with TRBD2. Per germline, CDR1 MDHEN and CDR2 SYDVKM. The CDR3 is made up of 15 amino acids. V dropped 3 bases and J dropped 9; count of bases not matched to a gene: 9. The CDR3 here is CASSFRSGRSSEQFF. CDR3 nucleotides: TGTGCCAGCAGTTTCCGTAGCGGGAGATCGAGTGAGCAGTTCTTC.

The table lists this clonotype with a few counts. The V and J genes are TRBV7-7 and TRBJ2-1; 12 nucleotides agree with TRBD2. V was clipped by 5 bases and J by 4 bases; unmatched bases: 6. The CDR3 has 16 amino acids. CDR1 and CDR2 (germline): SSHAT, FNYEAQ (reference sequence). The CDR3 DNA reads TGTGCCAGCAGCCCCAATGGACTAGCGGGGTACAATGAGCAGTTCTTC. Translating it yields CASSPNGLAGYNEQFF.

The chain recombines TRBV12-3 or TRBV12-4 with TRBJ2-3, with D perhaps matching TRBD2 (6 bases). Trimming pared 3 bases from V and 6 bases from J, leaving 16 bases between. CDR3 size: 15 residues. This CDR3 reads CASSFGLWGDDTQYF. CDR3 in DNA: TGTGCCAGCAGTTTCGGCCTCTGGGGGGACGATACGCAGTATTTT.

In its sample, this clonotype was seen a few times. The rearrangement links TRBV12-3 or TRBV12-4 to TRBJ2-3, with 8 bases fitting TRBD1. J was trimmed by 7 bases and V by 5 bases; bases with no gene match: 11. The length of the CDR3 is 15 residues. The CDR3 region is CASSLGQGSRYTQYF. CDR3 bases: TGTGCCAGCAGTCTAGGACAGGGTAGTCGCTATACGCAGTATTTT.

CDR3 sequence reads: CASGYYTQYF. The CDR3 DNA sequence: TGTGCCAGCGGCTACTATACGCAGTATTTT. The chain uses TRBV12-3 or TRBV12-4 and TRBJ2-3; D unclear. Trimming removed 8 bases from V and 7 bases from J, with 7 bases in between. The CDR3 extends over 10 amino acids.

The V call is TRBV10-2, the J call TRBJ2-1; the D call may be TRBD1 or TRBD2 (5 bases each). Trimming pared 7 bases from V and 4 bases from J, leaving 11 bases between. In germline, CDR1 is WSHSY, CDR2 SAAADI. The CDR3 is 13 residues long. CDR3 coding DNA: TGCGCCAGCAAGGTGGGACCATACAATGAGCAGTTCTTC. Residues: CASKVGPYNEQFF.

This clonotype was detected ten times or more. This chain links TRBV12-3 or TRBV12-4 with TRBJ2-1, with TRBD2 matching 10 bases. After removal of 4 bases from V and 7 bases from J, the junction contained 13 bases not matched to a gene. The CDR3 spans 17 residues. CDR3 sequence (DNA): TGTGCCAGCAGTTCATCCTTGGGACTAGCGCGTGGGAATGAGCAGTTCTTC. As protein: CASSSSLGLARGNEQFF.

This clonotype came up a few times. The chain is built from TRBV12-3 or TRBV12-4 and TRBJ2-7; no reliable D call. V was trimmed by 0 bases and J by 5 bases, leaving 8 bases between them. This CDR3 comprises 13 residues. CDR3 loop: CASSLALGHEQYF. In DNA form, the CDR3 reads TGTGCCAGCAGTTTAGCGCTGGGTCACGAGCAGTACTTC.